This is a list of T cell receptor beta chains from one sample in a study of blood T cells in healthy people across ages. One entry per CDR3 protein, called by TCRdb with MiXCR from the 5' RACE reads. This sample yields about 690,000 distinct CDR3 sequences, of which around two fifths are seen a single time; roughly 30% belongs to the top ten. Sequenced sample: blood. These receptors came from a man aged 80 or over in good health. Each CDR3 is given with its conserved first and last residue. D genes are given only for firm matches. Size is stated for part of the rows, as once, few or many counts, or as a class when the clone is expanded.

CASSRVSGGALEQFF,TGTGCCAGCAGCAGAGTAAGCGGGGGGGCCCTTGAGCAGTTCTTC,TRBD2,TRBJ2-1,TRBV6-2/TRBV6-3,few
CASSQRTGGTEAFF,TGCGCCAGCAGCCAAAGGACAGGAGGAACTGAAGCTTTCTTT,TRBD1,TRBJ1-1,TRBV4-3,NA
CASSPQDRGRGYTF,TGTGCCAGCAGCCCCCAGGACAGGGGACGAGGCTACACCTTC,TRBD1,TRBJ1-2,TRBV27,NA
CASEQGGTGELFF,TGCGCCAGCGAACAGGGGGGCACCGGGGAGCTGTTTTTT,TRBD1,TRBJ2-2,TRBV10-1,NA
CASSQGTTQYF,TGTGCCAGCAGCCAGGGGACTACCCAGTACTTC,TRBD2,TRBJ2-7,TRBV14,NA
CSASLDRDYGYTF,TGCAGTGCTAGCCTGGACCGGGACTATGGCTACACCTTC,NA,TRBJ1-2,TRBV20-1,NA
CASSPDQLAGGPKTVTGELFF,TGCGCCAGCAGCCCGGACCAGCTAGCGGGAGGGCCCAAGACCGTCACCGGGGAGCTGTTTTTT,TRBD2,TRBJ2-2,TRBV5-1,few
CASSLLGLATGELFF,TGTGCCAGCAGTTTATTAGGTCTAGCGACCGGGGAGCTGTTTTTT,NA,TRBJ2-2,TRBV27,NA
CSAKKTNTEAFF,TGCAGTGCTAAGAAGACGAACACTGAAGCTTTCTTT,NA,TRBJ1-1,TRBV20-1,NA
CASSPQAYNEQFF,TGTGCCAGCAGTCCGCAGGCCTACAATGAGCAGTTCTTC,NA,TRBJ2-1,TRBV27,NA
CASSQGRGRTTEAFF,TGTGCCAGCAGCCAGGGAAGGGGGCGGACGACTGAAGCTTTCTTT,TRBD1,TRBJ1-1,TRBV9,NA
CAVTRLGTEGTYEQYF,TGTGCCGTAACAAGATTGGGGACAGAGGGGACCTACGAGCAGTACTTC,TRBD1,TRBJ2-7,TRBV6-2/TRBV6-3,NA
CATSPGPYTYEQYF,TGTGCCACCAGCCCCGGGCCTTATACCTACGAGCAGTACTTC,NA,TRBJ2-7,TRBV15,NA
CASSSLTEQFF,TGTGCCAGCAGCTCCCTGACGGAGCAGTTCTTC,NA,TRBJ2-1,TRBV7-2,NA
CAFSSYNEQFF,TGTGCCTTCAGTTCCTACAATGAGCAGTTCTTC,NA,TRBJ2-1,TRBV7-8,NA
CASRMTGVDNQPQHF,TGTGCCAGCAGGATGACAGGGGTGGACAATCAGCCCCAGCATTTT,TRBD1,TRBJ1-5,TRBV12-3/TRBV12-4,NA
CASSHGAYRGQAYGYTF,TGTGCCAGCAGCCACGGGGCTTACAGGGGACAGGCCTATGGCTACACCTTC,TRBD1,TRBJ1-2,TRBV3-1,NA
CASTTSGGGTDTQYF,TGTGCCAGCACGACTAGCGGGGGGGGCACAGATACGCAGTATTTT,TRBD2,TRBJ2-3,TRBV6-1,NA
CASSQDPPASGRADTRYF,TGCGCCAGCAGCCAAGATCCCCCCGCTAGCGGGCGGGCAGATACGCGGTATTTT,TRBD2,TRBJ2-3,TRBV4-3,NA
CASSSRTTSSYEQYF,TGTGCCAGCAGTTCCCGGACAACCAGCTCCTACGAGCAGTACTTC,NA,TRBJ2-7,TRBV6-2/TRBV6-3,NA
CASSLELAGMGDTQYF,TGTGCCAGCAGCTTAGAGCTAGCGGGGATGGGAGATACGCAGTATTTT,TRBD2,TRBJ2-3,TRBV7-8,few
CATSDTSGGTYEQYF,TGTGCCACCAGTGATACTAGCGGGGGTACCTACGAGCAGTACTTC,TRBD2,TRBJ2-7,TRBV24-1,few
CASSLGGGGHYEQYF,TGTGCCAGCAGCTTAGGGGGCGGGGGGCACTACGAGCAGTACTTC,TRBD2,TRBJ2-7,TRBV13,NA
CASSLARQSNTEAFF,TGTGCCAGCAGCTTGGCCCGGCAGAGTAACACTGAAGCTTTCTTT,NA,TRBJ1-1,TRBV5-4,NA
CASSQNSDTQYF,TGTGCCAGCAGCCAGAATTCGGATACGCAGTATTTT,NA,TRBJ2-3,TRBV4-2,NA
CASSLGGTANGYTF,TGTGCCAGCAGTTTGGGAGGGACAGCGAATGGCTACACCTTC,TRBD1,TRBJ1-2,TRBV12-3/TRBV12-4,NA
CASTPKVRSEQYF,TGTGCCAGCACCCCAAAAGTCCGTTCCGAGCAGTACTTC,NA,TRBJ2-7,TRBV7-2,NA
CASSQLASYNEQFF,TGTGCCAGCAGTCAGCTAGCCTCCTACAATGAGCAGTTCTTC,NA,TRBJ2-1,TRBV5-5,once
CASSFGTTDSGANVLTF,TGTGCCAGCAGCTTTGGGACAACCGACTCTGGGGCCAACGTCCTGACTTTC,NA,TRBJ2-6,TRBV7-2,NA
CASSLGQDSYNSPLHF,TGTGCCAGCAGCTTAGGGCAGGACTCCTATAATTCACCCCTCCACTTT,NA,TRBJ1-6,TRBV7-2,NA
CASTAAGGTDTQYF,TGTGCCAGCACCGCGGCAGGAGGCACAGATACGCAGTATTTT,NA,TRBJ2-3,TRBV5-5,NA
CASSLEGGIGTDTQYF,TGCGCCAGCAGCTTGGAGGGTGGTATCGGCACAGATACGCAGTATTTT,NA,TRBJ2-3,TRBV5-1,NA
CASSQDEAGFSEAFF,TGCGCCAGCAGCCAAGATGAGGCAGGGTTCTCTGAAGCTTTCTTT,NA,TRBJ1-1,TRBV4-3,NA
CSAKGTGRETQYF,TGCAGTGCTAAGGGGACAGGTCGTGAGACCCAGTACTTC,TRBD1,TRBJ2-5,TRBV20-1,NA
CSANQGQGSLANYGYTF,TGCAGTGCTAACCAGGGACAGGGGTCCTTAGCTAACTATGGCTACACCTTC,TRBD1,TRBJ1-2,TRBV20-1,few
CASSQTEGEQFF,TGTGCCAGCAGCCAAACAGAAGGTGAGCAGTTCTTC,NA,TRBJ2-1,TRBV3-1,few
CASLSSNRDKGETQYF,TGTGCCAGCTTAAGCTCTAACAGGGACAAAGGGGAGACCCAGTACTTC,NA,TRBJ2-5,TRBV28,few
CSVNPGQGGTEAFF,TGCAGCGTTAACCCGGGACAGGGCGGGACTGAAGCTTTCTTT,TRBD1,TRBJ1-1,TRBV29-1,NA
CATSGPRGDTQYF,TGTGCCACCAGTGGTCCGAGGGGAGATACGCAGTATTTT,NA,TRBJ2-3,TRBV24-1,NA
CASSLGPNLAGTETQYF,TGTGCCAGCAGCTTGGGCCCTAATCTAGCGGGGACAGAGACCCAGTACTTC,TRBD2,TRBJ2-5,TRBV5-5,NA
CASSLQNTEAFF,TGTGCCAGCAGCTTACAGAACACTGAAGCTTTCTTT,NA,TRBJ1-1,TRBV11-2,many
CATSSGLAGAYETQYF,TGTGCCACCAGCAGTGGGCTAGCGGGAGCATATGAGACCCAGTACTTC,TRBD2,TRBJ2-5,TRBV24-1,NA
CASSLEADGSDTQYF,TGCGCCAGCAGCTTGGAGGCAGATGGATCAGATACGCAGTATTTT,NA,TRBJ2-3,TRBV5-1,many
CASSRRTSGSTSTDTQYF,TGCGCCAGCAGCCGAAGGACTAGCGGGAGTACTAGCACAGATACGCAGTATTTT,TRBD2,TRBJ2-3,TRBV4-1,few
CSVEDGRGTSQAASEQYF,TGCAGCGTTGAAGATGGCCGAGGGACGTCACAGGCGGCCTCCGAGCAGTACTTC,NA,TRBJ2-7,TRBV29-1,few
CASMRYSGYEQYF,TGTGCCAGCATGAGGTATAGCGGCTACGAGCAGTACTTC,NA,TRBJ2-7,TRBV6-5,few
CASSLEGVYIDTQYF,TGTGCCAGCAGCTTAGAAGGGGTATACATAGATACGCAGTATTTT,NA,TRBJ2-3,TRBV7-9,NA
CSVVLAAGGSQETQYF,TGCAGCGTTGTATTGGCAGCGGGGGGATCCCAAGAGACCCAGTACTTC,TRBD2,TRBJ2-5,TRBV29-1,NA
CASSQQGWAEQYF,TGTGCCAGCAGCCAACAGGGTTGGGCCGAGCAGTACTTC,NA,TRBJ2-7,TRBV7-9,NA